Each of the 32 T cell receptor beta chains below was sequenced from the same sample in a study of blood T cell repertoires in COVID-19. Some clones are missing from TCRdb's copy, which holds only in-frame ones; the method was immunoSEQ multiplex PCR. The sample shows approximately 240,000 clones, approximately 83% of them seen only once. Sequencing was carried out using peripheral blood. The receptors originated from an older woman with acute or convalescent COVID-19.

The chain has TRBV13 and TRBJ2-1; tentative D call: TRBD2 (6 bases). The CDR3 spans 14 residues. Germline V gene sequence: CDR1 PRHDT, CDR2 FYEKMQ (reference sequence). V dropped 5 bases and J dropped 14 bases, with 22 bases sitting between them. CDR3 DNA sequence: TGTGCCAGCAGCCAAGGAGGGTCTCTAAACTCCGAGTTCTTC. It specifies CASSQGGSLNSEFF.

In DNA form, the CDR3 reads TGTGCCAGCAGCCCCGCGGCGCTAGCGGGGGGGGCCCAAGAGACCCAGTACTTC. This codes for CASSPAALAGGAQETQYF. The V and J genes are TRBV3-1 (or the pseudogene TRBV3-2) and TRBJ2-5; 12 bases line up with TRBD2. Trimming removed 4 bases from V and 1 base from J; junction bases left unmatched: 10. This CDR3 comprises 18 residues. Germline loops: CDR1 LGHDT, CDR2 YNNKEL (reference sequence).

The CDR3 DNA sequence: TGTGCCAGCAGTACAGGGTCGAACACTGAAGCTTTCTTT. This translates into CASSTGSNTEAFF. The rearrangement links TRBV9 to TRBJ1-1, with D possibly TRBD1 on 6 matching bases. Germline CDR1 reads SGDLS; CDR2 reads YYNGEE. The CDR3 is made up of 13 amino acids. Trimming removed 5 bases at V and 1 base at J, with 9 bases between.

This clone was counted only a few times. This same CDR3 is encoded by further DNA sequences in the sample. This chain links TRBV2 with TRBJ2-1, with a possible D match to TRBD1 (6 bases). The CDR3 has 13 amino acids. V gave up 4 bases and J gave up 7 bases, with 11 bases separating them. Germline V lookup: CDR1 SNHLY, CDR2 FYNNEI. CDR3 sequence: CASSAQGFNEQFF. The CDR3 coding sequence is TGTGCCAGCAGTGCACAGGGATTTAATGAGCAGTTCTTC.

V is TRBV19 and J is TRBJ1-5, with 9 positions matching TRBD1. With V trimmed by 7 bases and J by 8 bases, 6 bases remained unmatched. The CDR3 has 13 residues. Germline CDR1 reads LNHDA; CDR2 reads SQIVND (reference sequence). The DNA of the CDR3 is TGTGCCAGTAACACAGGGGGCTCGGAGCCCCAGCATTTT. Protein: CASNTGGSEPQHF.

The rearrangement uses TRBV27 and TRBJ1-1, with D maybe TRBD1 (5 bases). This CDR3 is built from 15 residues. V dropped 6 bases and J dropped 3 bases, with 17 bases sitting between them. In germline, CDR1 is MNHEY, CDR2 SMNVEV (reference sequence). Here the CDR3 reads CASRKRDSSYTEAFF. The DNA of the CDR3 is TGTGCCAGCAGGAAGAGGGACTCATCTTACACTGAAGCTTTCTTT.

V is TRBV5-1 and J is TRBJ2-1, with 11 bases that match TRBD1. Germline V gene lookup returns CDR1 SGHRS and CDR2 YFSETQ. V gave up 3 bases and J gave up 6 bases; unmatched junction bases: 5. There are 15 residues in the CDR3. CDR3 sequence reads: CASSSGQGAFNEQFF. In nucleotides, the CDR3 is TGCGCCAGCAGCTCCGGACAGGGGGCGTTCAATGAGCAGTTCTTC.

The rearrangement links TRBV6-5 to TRBJ1-4; tentatively, D is TRBD1 (5 bases). With 6 bases removed from V and 5 bases from J, the gap between germline ends came to 7 bases. The length of the CDR3 is 12 residues. The germline gives CDR1 MNHEY, CDR2 SVGAGI. The CDR3 reads CASRGGNEKLFF. Here the CDR3 DNA reads TGTGCCAGCAGGGGGGGAAATGAAAAACTGTTTTTT.

The chain recombines TRBV30 with TRBJ1-3; tentatively, D is TRBD1 (6 bases). V gave up 3 bases and J gave up 0 bases, with 15 bases separating them. The V gene's germline CDR1 is GTSNPN and CDR2 SVGIG (reference sequence). The CDR3 has 16 residues. The CDR3 region has the DNA TGTGCCTGGAGGAAACCGGGACACAGCTCTGGAAACACCATATATTTT. It yields the protein CAWRKPGHSSGNTIYF.

The genes are TRBV7-3 and TRBJ1-1; D uncertain. The CDR3 has 13 residues. Between the trimmed V and J ends, which lost 2 bases and 3 bases, there was a span of 7 bases. Germline V gene lookup returns CDR1 SGHTA and CDR2 FQGTGA. The CDR3: CASSLSGDTEAFF. The CDR3 nucleotides read TGTGCCAGCAGCTTATCGGGAGACACTGAAGCTTTCTTT.

This clone was recorded a few times. The V call is TRBV9, the J call TRBJ1-5, with D hard to call. The ends were cut back, 0 bases at V and 7 bases at J, with 14 bases in the middle. The germline V gene encodes CDR1 SGDLS and CDR2 YYNGEE. The CDR3 runs 15 residues. DNA for the CDR3: TGTGCCAGCAGCGTAGACGACGCGGGCGGGCAGCCCCAGCATTTT. Translating it yields CASSVDDAGGQPQHF.

The CDR3 DNA follows: TGCAGTGCTAGAGACTATGAGCAGTTCTTC. It specifies CSARDYEQFF. This chain connects TRBV20-1 to TRBJ2-1, with D unclear. V lost 0 bases to trimming and J lost 8 bases, with 2 bases between them. The germline V gene has CDR1 DFQATT and CDR2 SNEGSKA (reference sequence). The CDR3 runs to 10 residues.

The chain couples TRBV20-1 to TRBJ1-5; D unresolved. The germline V and J ends were trimmed by 3 bases and 0 bases, with 12 bases remaining between them. The CDR3 totals 15 residues. The germline CDR1 and CDR2 sequences are DFQATT and SNEGSKA (reference sequence). CDR3 DNA sequence: TGCAGTGCTAGTTCGGGTCGGTTTAGCAATCAGCCCCAGCATTTT. Translating gives CSASSGRFSNQPQHF.

J is TRBJ2-5 and V is TRBV7-2; TRBD2 is a possible D gene (5 bases). From germline, CDR1 is SGHTA and CDR2 FQGNSA. The CDR3 extends over 16 amino acids. V lost 4 bases and J lost 1, with 16 bases in between. The CDR3 reads CASSSPPGKTQETQYF. The CDR3 coding sequence is TGTGCCAGCAGCTCCCCCCCCGGGAAGACCCAAGAGACCCAGTACTTC.

This sequence joins TRBV2 and TRBJ2-1; 9 positions match TRBD2. Losses at the gene ends were 6 bases for V and 3 bases for J; bases not matched to a gene: 6. CDR3 length equals 15 residues. The V gene's germline CDR1 is SNHLY and CDR2 FYNNEI. This chain's CDR3 is CASSYLAGVYNEQFF. CDR3 coding DNA: TGTGCCAGCAGCTATTTAGCGGGGGTCTACAATGAGCAGTTCTTC.

J is TRBJ2-5 and V is TRBV5-4; 10 bases fit TRBD1. Germline V gene data show CDR1 as SGHNT and CDR2 as YYREEE (reference sequence). V was clipped by 3 bases and J by 0 bases; unmatched bases: 2. CDR3 length equals 15 residues. As DNA, the CDR3 is TGTGCCAGCAGCTGGGACAGGGGCAACCAAGAGACCCAGTACTTC. This encodes CASSWDRGNQETQYF.

J is TRBJ1-6 and V is TRBV2; D possibly corresponds to TRBD1 (6 bases). V was shortened by 4 bases and J by 6 bases, with 13 bases between the two germline ends. This CDR3 has 15 amino acids. Germline V gene data show CDR1 as SNHLY and CDR2 as FYNNEI. The CDR3 loop is CASSGQDELNSPLHF. In nucleotides, the CDR3 is TGTGCCAGCAGTGGACAGGACGAGCTTAATTCACCCCTCCACTTT.

The rearrangement uses TRBV3-1 (or the pseudogene TRBV3-2) and TRBJ2-5; TRBD1 is a possible D gene (5 bases). The CDR3 loop spans 15 amino acids. The germline gives CDR1 LGHDT, CDR2 YNNKEL (reference sequence). Trimming removed 0 bases from V and 5 bases from J, with 13 bases in between. DNA of the CDR3: TGTGCCAGCAGCCAAGAGGGTGGACATCACGAGACCCAGTACTTC. Translating it yields CASSQEGGHHETQYF.

The CDR3, as DNA: TGTGCCTGGAGTCAGACAAATTCACCCCTCCACTTT. Amino acid sequence: CAWSQTNSPLHF. The V and J genes are TRBV30 and TRBJ1-6; D remains ambiguous. There are 12 residues in the CDR3. Germline V gene data show CDR1 as GTSNPN and CDR2 as SVGIG (reference sequence). V lost 2 bases and J lost 7, with 6 bases in between.

CDR3 sequence: CASSHETGDMNTEAFF. The CDR3 bases are TGTGCCAGCAGCCATGAGACAGGGGACATGAACACTGAAGCTTTCTTT. The V and J genes are TRBV4-2 and TRBJ1-1; TRBD1 matches at 8 bases. The V gene's germline CDR1 is LGHNA and CDR2 YNFKEQ. Trimming removed 3 bases from V and 0 bases from J; junction bases left unmatched: 6. The CDR3 sequence is 16 residues long.

The chain couples TRBV19 to TRBJ1-2, with 7 bases lining up with TRBD1. V was clipped by 4 bases and J by 4 bases; unmatched bases: 9. From germline, CDR1 is LNHDA and CDR2 SQIVND (reference sequence). This CDR3 is built from 15 residues. CDR3 loop: CASSRPGQYSYGYTF. As DNA, the CDR3 is TGTGCCAGTAGTAGGCCGGGACAGTACTCCTATGGCTACACCTTC.

V gene TRBV6-5 combines with J gene TRBJ1-5, with TRBD1 matching over 9 bases. Trimming took 6 bases from V and 1 from J; bases not matched to a gene: 4. The CDR3 totals 15 residues. CDR1 and CDR2 (germline): MNHEY, SVGAGI. The CDR3 nucleotides read TGTGCCAGCAGCTTACAGGGGGCCAGCAATCAGCCCCAGCATTTT. It encodes CASSLQGASNQPQHF.

This chain joins TRBV6-6 and TRBJ1-4; no clear D. Per germline, CDR1 MNHNY and CDR2 SVGAGI (reference sequence). V dropped 6 bases and J dropped 0 bases, with 8 bases sitting between them. This CDR3 spans 14 amino acids. CDR3 residues: CASRYTTTNEKLFF. The CDR3 coding sequence is TGTGCCAGCAGATACACAACAACTAATGAAAAACTGTTTTTT.

This clone was picked up a small number of times. This chain links TRBV28 with TRBJ2-5; TRBD2 agrees at 14 bases. The J segment lost 2 bases and the V segment lost 5 bases, leaving 4 bases of the junction unmatched. This CDR3 has 16 amino acids. The V gene's germline CDR1 is MDHEN and CDR2 SYDVKM. CDR3 region: CASSIGLAGGQETQYF. The CDR3 nucleotides read TGTGCCAGCAGTATAGGACTAGCGGGGGGACAAGAGACCCAGTACTTC.

The rearrangement links TRBV5-4 to TRBJ2-1; TRBD1 agrees at 7 bases. The CDR3 spans 13 residues. V trimming: 4 bases; J trimming: 7 bases; junction bases outside the gene matches: 5. Germline values: CDR1 SGHNT, CDR2 YYREEE (reference sequence). Here the CDR3 DNA reads TGTGCCAGCAGCCAAAACAGGGGTAATGAGCAGTTCTTC. Amino acid sequence: CASSQNRGNEQFF.

J is TRBJ2-2 and V is TRBV3-1 (or the pseudogene TRBV3-2); 9 bases map to TRBD1. J gave up 5 bases and V 1 base, and 8 bases lay outside the gene matches. Looked up from germline, CDR1 is LGHDT and CDR2 is YNNKEL (reference sequence). This CDR3 has 17 amino acids. The CDR3 spells CASSQGLQGARTGELFF. The CDR3 DNA reads TGTGCCAGCAGCCAAGGGCTACAGGGGGCGCGGACCGGGGAGCTGTTTTTT.

The chain recombines TRBV5-1 with TRBJ2-2, with D possibly matching TRBD1 (6 bases). The CDR3 totals 16 residues. Looked up from germline, CDR1 is SGHRS and CDR2 is YFSETQ. The ends were cut back, 0 bases at V and 7 bases at J, with 16 bases in the middle. The DNA of the CDR3 is TGCGCCAGCAGCTTGGTCGACCTCTCACAGGGCGGGGAGCTGTTTTTT. This sequence encodes CASSLVDLSQGGELFF.

The chain recombines TRBV6-5 with TRBJ1-1, with TRBD1 matching 9 bases. This CDR3 is 14 amino acids long. The V segment lost 5 bases and the J segment 5 bases; nucleotides outside the gene matches: 6. Germline CDR1 reads MNHEY; CDR2 reads SVGAGI. CDR3 sequence (DNA): TGTGCCAGCAGTATCAGACAGGGGGGGACTGAAGCTTTCTTT. It translates to CASSIRQGGTEAFF.

J is TRBJ2-3 and V is TRBV30; D is perhaps TRBD1 (6 bases). V lost 7 bases to trimming and J lost 4 bases, with 18 bases between them. CDR1 and CDR2 from the germline V gene are GTSNPN and SVGIG (reference sequence). This CDR3 is built from 14 residues. The DNA of the CDR3 is TGTGCCTCGTCACAGGGAAATAACGCAGATACGCAGTATTTT. The encoded protein is CASSQGNNADTQYF.

The chain couples TRBV4-1 to TRBJ1-6; D gene uncertain. In germline, CDR1 is MGHRA, CDR2 YSYEKL. V shed 0 bases and J shed 6 bases, with 18 bases lying between them. The CDR3 runs 18 residues. DNA of the CDR3: TGCGCCAGCAGCCAAGAAGGTGGGAGAGTGGGTGGTAATTCACCCCTCCACTTT. Translated, it gives CASSQEGGRVGGNSPLHF.

The rearrangement uses TRBV5-1 and TRBJ1-4; D is unclear. V was clipped by 0 bases and J by 3 bases, with 6 bases between them. Germline assignment: CDR1 SGHRS and CDR2 YFSETQ. The CDR3 extends over 14 amino acids. The CDR3 DNA is TGCGCCAGCAGCTTGGGAGCTCCTAATGAAAAACTGTTTTTT. Residues: CASSLGAPNEKLFF.

This chain uses TRBV6-6 with TRBJ1-2, with D maybe TRBD1 (5 bases). Trimming removed 5 bases from V and 3 bases from J, with 13 bases in between. This CDR3 region has 14 residues. Germline V gene sequence: CDR1 MNHNY, CDR2 SVGAGI (reference sequence). This CDR3 reads CASSTRGGDYGYTF. The DNA of the CDR3 is TGTGCCAGCAGTACCCGGGGAGGGGACTATGGCTACACCTTC.